This T cell receptor beta chain was identified in a study of control samples from healthy donors and cancer patients. This CDR3 region has 13 residues. Trimming shortened V by 1 base and J by 7 bases, and 12 bases separated the two germline ends. CDR1 and CDR2 from the germline V gene are SGDLS and YYNGEE. Here immunoSEQ multiplex PCR was the method, and the copy in TCRdb shows in-frame clones only, minus some. The table lists fewer than 50,000 clones, approximately 92% of them singletons. Details on this clone: The sample carries other DNA sequences with the same CDR3.

The TCR was taken from a man under 40 with colorectal cancer. The chain recombines TRBV9 with TRBJ2-7; D is perhaps TRBD2 (5 bases). Sequenced: PBMCs. The CDR3, as DNA: TGTGCCAGCAGCGTAACTAGTTCGGGAGAGCAGTACTTC. This codes for CASSVTSSGEQYF.